Listed here is a single TCR beta chain. What it binds is not known. This same CDR3 is encoded by further DNA sequences in the sample. Produced via immunoSEQ multiplex PCR; TCRdb's table is partial and in-frame only. The sample includes around 1.6 million clones, approximately 98% of them seen just once. Adult Caucasians living in Nashville, Tennessee made up all of the donors. Germline V gene data show CDR1 as SGHRS and CDR2 as YFSETQ. V was cut by 0 bases and J by 8 bases, with 9 bases left in between. The CDR3 runs 13 residues. These data originate in a study of shared clonotypes between healthy human individuals. In the study overall: Plates per donor: three CD4 naive, three CD4 memory, two CD8 naive, one CD8 memory.

Study-wide results and caveats: Genetic and exposure-history diversity was limited by the small donor number.

The source is a man aged 25 to 40 in good health. Sequenced sample: naive CD4+ T cells sorted from blood. Sample subset: CD45RA+ positively selected. V and J are TRBV5-1 and TRBJ2-1; TRBD1 might be the D (6 bases). The DNA for the CDR3 is TGCGCCAGCAGCTTGGCTGGGGGCCATGAGCAGTTCTTC. Translation: CASSLAGGHEQFF.